The 32 T cell receptor beta chains in this list originate from one sample, sequenced in a study of cytomegalovirus exposure and HLA in healthy donors. 60 Vbeta and 13 Jbeta primers were used in PCR. TCRdb's table, derived via immunoSEQ multiplex PCR, lists solely in-frame clones and lacks some. The sample contains roughly 120,000 clones, approximately 84% of which appear only once. The sample comprised PBMCs. The receptors stem from a man aged 50 or older in good health and CMV-seronegative.

The rearrangement uses TRBV7-2 and TRBJ2-1; maybe TRBD2 (7 bases). The V gene lost 0 bases and the J gene lost 15 bases, with 18 bases spanning the gap. Germline V gene data show CDR1 as SGHTA and CDR2 as FQGNSA. The length of the CDR3 is 14 residues. The CDR3 DNA reads as TGTGCCAGCAGCTTAGCCATCGGGGGGCCTTCGGGGTTCTTC. This codes for CASSLAIGGPSGFF.

The J gene is TRBJ2-5, the V gene TRBV7-9; unclear D gene. CDR3 size: 16 residues. Germline CDR1 and CDR2: SEHNR and FQNEAQ (reference sequence). V was shortened by 2 bases and J by 4 bases, with 17 bases between the two germline ends. The CDR3 here is CASSLFTDTIRETQYF. The DNA for the CDR3 is TGTGCCAGCAGCTTATTCACTGACACGATTAGAGAGACCCAGTACTTC.

The V call is TRBV5-6, the J call TRBJ2-7, with 8 bases that match TRBD1. Losses at the gene ends were 3 bases for V and 3 bases for J; bases not matched to a gene: 2. CDR3 length: 13 amino acids. CDR1 and CDR2 from the germline V gene are SGHDT and YYEEEE. CDR3 region: CASSYGQGYEQYF. The DNA for the CDR3 is TGTGCCAGCAGCTATGGACAGGGCTACGAGCAGTACTTC.

The chain employs TRBV29-1 and TRBJ2-7, with 9 bases lining up with TRBD1. From germline, CDR1 is SQVTM and CDR2 ANQGSEA. The CDR3 spans 12 residues. Trimming removed 8 bases from V and 2 bases from J; junction bases left unmatched: 4. The CDR3 DNA follows: TGCAGCTTCCGGACAGGGGCCTACGAGCAGTACTTC. Encoded protein: CSFRTGAYEQYF.

The chain recombines TRBV9 with TRBJ2-1, with TRBD2 identical over 13 bases. Germline trimming cut 4 bases from V and 4 bases from J; bases unmatched to any gene: 2. This CDR3 contains 15 residues. CDR1 and CDR2 from the germline V gene are SGDLS and YYNGEE. The chain's CDR3 is CASSRTSGSYNEQFF. CDR3 coding DNA: TGTGCCAGCAGCCGGACTAGCGGGAGTTACAATGAGCAGTTCTTC.

As DNA, the CDR3 is TGTGCCAGCAGCGGGACAGGGGGCATGAGAAATGAGCAGTTCTTC. Translation gives CASSGTGGMRNEQFF. The V and J genes are TRBV9 and TRBJ2-1; 11 bases fit TRBD1. The CDR3 is 15 residues long. Germline trimming cut 3 bases from V and 7 bases from J; bases unmatched to any gene: 6. CDR1 SGDLS and CDR2 YYNGEE come from the germline V gene.

The CDR3 sequence: CASSVGGRSSGNTIYF. CDR3 in DNA: TGTGCCAGCAGCGTAGGTGGGAGGAGCTCTGGAAACACCATATATTTT. V gene TRBV9 combines with J gene TRBJ1-3; D ambiguous. The ends were cut back, 0 bases at V and 0 bases at J, with 10 bases in the middle. The CDR3 consists of 16 residues. Germline CDR1 is SGDLS and CDR2 is YYNGEE. Full variable domain (rest looked up from reference TRBV9 and TRBJ1-3): DSGVTQTPKHLITATGQRVTLRCSPRSGDLSVYWYQQSLDQGLQFLIQYYNGEERAKGNILERFSAQQFPDLHSELNLSSLELGDSALYFCASSVGGRSSGNTIYFGEGSWLTVV.

This rearrangement joins TRBV10-3 to TRBJ2-7; D unresolved. V shed 10 bases and J shed 0 bases, with 10 bases lying between them. This CDR3 spans 12 amino acids. Germline loops: CDR1 ENHRY, CDR2 SYGVKD. CDR3 DNA: TGTGCCACCGAACAGAGCTCCTACGAGCAGTACTTC. This gives the protein CATEQSSYEQYF.

The chain has TRBV6-5 and TRBJ2-5; 7 nucleotides line up with TRBD1. V lost 6 bases, J lost 5 bases, and 12 bases stayed unmatched. The germline V gene encodes CDR1 MNHEY and CDR2 SVGAGI. The CDR3 totals 15 residues. CDR3: CASRTLEGAKETQYF. CDR3 DNA sequence: TGTGCCAGCAGAACCCTCGAGGGGGCAAAGGAGACCCAGTACTTC.

The gene calls are TRBV4-2 and TRBJ1-5, with D possibly TRBD1 on 5 matching bases. The germline CDR1 and CDR2 sequences are LGHNA and YNFKEQ. Trimming removed 4 bases at V and 3 bases at J, with 19 bases between. The CDR3 loop spans 17 amino acids. The CDR3 sequence is CASSPNPGRVVNQPQHF. Here the CDR3 DNA reads TGTGCCAGCAGCCCGAACCCAGGGAGGGTGGTCAATCAGCCCCAGCATTTT.

The gene calls are TRBV25-1 and TRBJ2-3, with D possibly TRBD2 on 6 matching bases. The germline V gene has CDR1 MGHDK and CDR2 SYGVNS. CDR3 length: 14 residues. V lost 8 bases and J lost 3, with 15 bases in between. The DNA for the CDR3 is TGTGCCAGCCGACTAGGCGCGAGAACAGATACGCAGTATTTT. This encodes CASRLGARTDTQYF.

The chain recombines TRBV23-1 with TRBJ2-4; 7 bases are shared with TRBD1. TRBV23-1 is an ORF for which the function is uncertain. The CDR3 loop spans 17 amino acids. V was clipped by 7 bases and J by 2 bases; unmatched bases: 14. CDR3: CASKGAGGQGSKNIQYF. CDR3 sequence (DNA): TGCGCCAGCAAGGGGGCTGGGGGACAAGGGTCCAAAAACATTCAGTACTTC.

This clone was seen a single time. This chain links TRBV28 with TRBJ2-1; D uncertain. Trimming shortened V by 3 bases and J by 7 bases, and 4 bases separated the two germline ends. The germline CDR1 and CDR2 sequences are MDHEN and SYDVKM. This CDR3 has 11 amino acids. CDR3 in DNA: TGTGCCAGCAGTTTCGTTAATGAGCAGTTCTTC. Residues: CASSFVNEQFF.

The rearrangement links TRBV4-3 to TRBJ2-3; no definite D call. Trimming pared 6 bases from V and 0 bases from J, leaving 10 bases between. The CDR3 sequence is 14 residues long. Per the germline V gene, CDR1 is LGHNA and CDR2 is YSLEER. The CDR3 here is CASRAFSSTDTQYF. Written as DNA, the CDR3 is TGCGCCAGCAGGGCCTTTTCGAGCACAGATACGCAGTATTTT.

This chain uses TRBV7-9 with TRBJ2-5; no firm D call. The CDR3 sequence is 12 residues long. Germline V gives CDR1 SEHNR, CDR2 FQNEAQ (reference sequence). The germline V and J ends were trimmed by 6 bases and 5 bases, with 10 bases remaining between them. In DNA, the CDR3 is TGTGCCAGCAGTGCTACTTACGAGACCCAGTACTTC. Translation: CASSATYETQYF.

This chain connects TRBV11-3 to TRBJ2-2, with D possibly being TRBD2 (6 bases). Trimming took 6 bases from V and 6 from J, leaving 8 bases between them. This CDR3 is 12 amino acids long. The germline V gene encodes CDR1 SGHNT and CDR2 YENEEA. The CDR3 loop reads CASREGAGELFF. CDR3 DNA: TGTGCCAGCAGGGAGGGCGCCGGGGAGCTGTTTTTT.

The rearrangement links TRBV7-2 to TRBJ1-4; possibly TRBD1 for D (5 bases). CDR3 length: 15 amino acids. V lost 1 base to trimming and J lost 7 bases, with 13 bases between them. Germline V gene sequence: CDR1 SGHTA, CDR2 FQGNSA. CDR3 region: CASSLVAGLSEKLFF. In DNA form, the CDR3 reads TGTGCCAGCAGCTTAGTTGCAGGGTTGTCTGAAAAACTGTTTTTT.

Details on this clone: Other DNA sequences from this sample encode an identical CDR3 as well. The CDR3 DNA follows: TGTGCCATCAGTGAAGCGGGGGCTCAGCCCCAGCATTTT. It encodes CAISEAGAQPQHF. The V gene is TRBV10-3, the J gene TRBJ1-5, with D possibly being TRBD1 (6 bases). This CDR3 comprises 13 residues. In germline, CDR1 is ENHRY, CDR2 SYGVKD. The V end was cut by 3 bases, the J end by 6 bases, with 9 bases between.

The V and J genes are TRBV6-5 and TRBJ2-3; possibly TRBD1 for D (5 bases). Trimming removed 2 bases at V and 4 bases at J, with 13 bases between. There are 15 residues in the CDR3. CDR1 and CDR2 (germline): MNHEY, SVGAGI. The DNA of the CDR3 is TGTGCCAGCAGTTACGACAGCTCCTCAGCAGATACGCAGTATTTT. Amino acids: CASSYDSSSADTQYF.

This clone was counted a single time. V and J are TRBV28 and TRBJ1-1; D not resolved. Deletions cut 7 bases from V and 8 bases from J, with 11 bases between. The CDR3 runs 11 residues. Germline CDR1 and CDR2: MDHEN and SYDVKM. CDR3 sequence: CASIQAREAFF. Here the CDR3 DNA reads TGTGCCAGCATCCAAGCCCGAGAAGCTTTCTTT.

The J gene is TRBJ2-7, the V gene TRBV28, with 11 bases aligning to TRBD1. This CDR3 region has 15 residues. From germline, CDR1 is MDHEN and CDR2 SYDVKM. V was clipped by 6 bases and J by 3 bases; unmatched bases: 7. CDR3 region: CASSTGTGGYYEQYF. CDR3 nucleotides: TGTGCCAGCAGCACCGGGACAGGGGGATACTACGAGCAGTACTTC.

As concerns this clone: An end of the junction does not agree with germline; a read error may underlie this. The V and J genes are TRBV7-9 and TRBJ2-3; 11 bases are shared with TRBD1. Germline V gene data show CDR1 as SEHNR and CDR2 as FQNEAQ (reference sequence). CDR3 size: 18 residues. The CDR3 loop is CSSSPLGRTGGIADTQYF. CDR3 DNA sequence: TGTTCCAGCAGCCCCCTCGGACGGACAGGGGGCATCGCAGATACGCAGTATTTT.

The chain has TRBV19 and TRBJ2-2; D perhaps matches TRBD1 (6 bases). This CDR3 comprises 15 residues. From germline, CDR1 is LNHDA and CDR2 SQIVND (reference sequence). V lost 5 bases, J lost 6 bases, and 16 bases lay in between. The CDR3 DNA reads TGTGCCAGTAGTGGCGCAGGGGTGAGCGCCGGGGAGCTGTTTTTT. Its protein product is CASSGAGVSAGELFF.

The rearrangement uses TRBV6-5 and TRBJ1-1; no clear D. V was shortened by 0 bases and J by 2 bases, with 10 bases between the two germline ends. This CDR3 is built from 15 residues. CDR1 is MNHEY and CDR2 is SVGAGI in the germline V gene. CDR3 coding DNA: TGTGCCAGCAGTTACTCGAGAGTGCGTAACACTGAAGCTTTCTTT. Translated, it gives CASSYSRVRNTEAFF.

The chain recombines TRBV5-6 with TRBJ1-1; no reliable D call. Trimming removed 7 bases at V and 2 bases at J, with 21 bases between. Germline V CDR1 and CDR2: SGHDT, YYEEEE. The CDR3 has 16 amino acids. CDR3 residues: CASSLLPSQQNTEAFF. The CDR3, as DNA: TGTGCCAGCTCCCTCCTCCCCTCACAGCAAAACACTGAAGCTTTCTTT.

The V call is TRBV18, the J call TRBJ1-5; D not certain. Germline CDR1 is KGHSH and CDR2 is LQKENI. This CDR3 is 13 amino acids long. Trimming took off 2 bases at V and 4 bases at J, with 6 bases between the two ends. CDR3 bases: TGTGCCAGCTCACCATCGGGAAATCAGCCCCAGCATTTT. It encodes CASSPSGNQPQHF.

CDR3 nucleotides: TGCAGCGTCATTAGCGGGAGCGTAGATACGCAGTATTTT. Its translation is CSVISGSVDTQYF. V is TRBV29-1 and J is TRBJ2-3, with 9 bases aligning to TRBD2. CDR1 is SQVTM and CDR2 is ANQGSEA in the germline V gene. The trim removed 6 bases at V and 5 bases at J, leaving 6 bases unmatched. The CDR3 runs to 13 residues.

This sequence joins TRBV29-1 and TRBJ2-1, with D unclear. V gave up 5 bases and J gave up 0 bases, with 8 bases separating them. Looked up from germline, CDR1 is SQVTM and CDR2 is ANQGSEA. The CDR3 totals 13 residues. CDR3 DNA sequence: TGCAGCGTTTATGAGAGCTCCTACAATGAGCAGTTCTTC. Its translation is CSVYESSYNEQFF.

The chain joins TRBV27 to TRBJ2-5; 9 nucleotides agree with TRBD1. Trimming removed 4 bases from V and 5 bases from J; junction bases left unmatched: 8. The CDR3 extends over 15 amino acids. The V gene's germline CDR1 is MNHEY and CDR2 SMNVEV (reference sequence). The CDR3 loop is CASSSRQGVRETQYF. The CDR3 DNA reads as TGTGCCAGCAGTTCCCGACAGGGGGTCCGGGAGACCCAGTACTTC.

The chain employs TRBV7-9 and TRBJ1-5; 8 bases agree with TRBD1. The CDR3 extends over 15 amino acids. J lost 2 bases, V lost 5 bases, and 5 bases had no gene match. Germline V CDR1 and CDR2: SEHNR, FQNEAQ (reference sequence). CDR3 amino acids: CASSLTGVRNQPQHF. In DNA, the CDR3 is TGTGCCAGCAGCCTGACAGGGGTTCGCAATCAGCCCCAGCATTTT.

This clone was seen once. The chain links TRBV4-3 to TRBJ1-1; no clear D. The CDR3 loop spans 14 amino acids. V was trimmed by 1 base and J by 7 bases, leaving 13 bases between them. Germline values: CDR1 LGHNA, CDR2 YSLEER. The CDR3 is CASSQVDGGYEAFF. DNA of the CDR3: TGCGCCAGCAGCCAAGTGGATGGAGGTTATGAAGCTTTCTTT.

The chain couples TRBV11-2 to TRBJ2-3; D is undetermined. Per germline, CDR1 SGHAT and CDR2 FQNNGV. The CDR3 covers 11 residues. Trimming cost V 5 bases and J 11 bases, with 11 bases left between them. DNA of the CDR3: TGTGCCAGCAGCCCCTTCCTCTTGCAGTATTTT. The encoded protein is CASSPFLLQYF.